These T cell receptor beta chains were read from a single sample in a study of blood T cells in healthy people across ages. Using its own MiXCR run on the 5' RACE reads, TCRdb lists one record per CDR3 protein. The repertoire holds under 950,000 distinct CDR3 sequences, with 22% as singletons. Input material: blood. These receptors all stem from a man aged 70 or older in good health. The CDR3 runs from the conserved cysteine through the conserved F or W. The D gene is left open where the match is weak. Clone sizes are given selectively: once, few, many, or a class where the clone is expanded.

J	V	D	size	CDR3	DNA
TRBJ2-3	TRBV30	.	few	CACFGAVTDTQYF	TGTGCCTGTTTTGGTGCAGTCACAGATACGCAGTATTTT
TRBJ1-1	TRBV2	.	few	CASSASLGGAGTEAFF	TGTGCCAGCAGTGCAAGCCTCGGAGGGGCGGGGACTGAAGCTTTCTTT
TRBJ1-1	TRBV12-3/TRBV12-4	.	few	CASSSAQGTEAFF	TGTGCCAGCAGTTCTGCCCAGGGGACTGAAGCTTTCTTT
TRBJ1-5	TRBV2	TRBD1	.	CASSGRTGYNQPQHF	TGTGCCAGCAGTGGAAGGACAGGGTACAATCAGCCCCAGCATTTT
TRBJ2-1	TRBV25-1	TRBD2	few	CASSEWGLAKSYNEQFF	TGTGCCAGCAGTGAATGGGGACTAGCGAAATCCTACAATGAGCAGTTCTTC
TRBJ2-3	TRBV13	TRBD2	few	CASSSGLGVDTQYF	TGTGCCAGCAGCTCGGGACTAGGAGTAGATACGCAGTATTTT
TRBJ1-1	TRBV7-9	.	.	CASSLNRANTEAFF	TGTGCCAGCAGCTTGAACAGGGCGAACACTGAAGCTTTCTTT
TRBJ2-4	TRBV9	TRBD2	.	CASSPSGGENIQYF	TGTGCCAGCAGCCCTTCGGGAGGAGAGAACATTCAGTACTTC
TRBJ1-1	TRBV5-1	.	.	CASRQTGNTEAFF	TGCGCCAGCAGACAGACAGGGAACACTGAAGCTTTCTTT
TRBJ1-5	TRBV5-1	.	few	CASSLWGGNQPQHF	TGTGCCAGCAGTTTGTGGGGGGGCAATCAGCCCCAGCATTTT
TRBJ1-2	TRBV6-1	.	.	CASSERQAYGYTF	TGTGCCAGCAGCGAAAGACAGGCCTATGGCTACACCTTC
TRBJ1-5	TRBV19	.	.	CASSIDPRQPQHF	TGTGCCAGTAGTATAGATCCCAGACAGCCCCAGCATTTT
TRBJ2-3	TRBV18	TRBD1	few	CASSPQGAADTQYF	TGTGCCAGCTCACCACAGGGGGCTGCAGATACGCAGTATTTT
TRBJ1-1	TRBV27	.	many	CASRERGAGNTEAFF	TGTGCCAGCAGGGAGCGGGGGGCAGGGAACACTGAAGCTTTCTTT
TRBJ1-2	TRBV18	.	few	CASSTYDRVYGYTF	TGTGCCAGCTCAACCTACGACAGAGTCTATGGCTACACCTTC
TRBJ1-2	TRBV7-2	TRBD1	few	CASSYRQGGGYGYTF	TGTGCCAGCAGCTACCGACAGGGAGGAGGGTATGGCTACACCTTC
TRBJ1-2	TRBV10-3	.	.	CAISFEEDYGYTF	TGTGCCATCAGTTTCGAGGAAGACTATGGCTACACCTTC
TRBJ2-5	TRBV11-2	TRBD1	.	CASNLVTRDRGRETQYF	TGTGCCAGCAACTTAGTCACCCGGGACAGGGGAAGAGAGACCCAGTACTTC
TRBJ1-4	TRBV5-1	.	few	CASRRGEGEKLFF	TGCGCCAGCCGGCGTGGGGAGGGTGAAAAACTGTTTTTT
TRBJ2-1	TRBV7-9	TRBD2	.	CAAKGGNGNEQFF	TGTGCCGCCAAGGGAGGGAATGGGAATGAGCAGTTCTTC
TRBJ1-1	TRBV29-1	TRBD1	.	CSVEGQGKREAFF	TGCAGCGTAGAGGGACAGGGAAAGAGAGAAGCTTTCTTT
TRBJ1-2	TRBV10-3	TRBD1	.	CAISGGQGLPDGGYTF	TGTGCCATCAGTGGAGGACAGGGGCTCCCCGATGGGGGCTACACCTTC
TRBJ2-1	TRBV29-1	TRBD1	many	CSVLRQGVYNEQFF	TGCAGCGTTCTTCGACAGGGGGTCTACAATGAGCAGTTCTTC
TRBJ1-4	TRBV28	.	few	CASSSAKGALGEKLFF	TGTGCCAGCAGTTCTGCCAAAGGGGCGTTGGGTGAAAAACTGTTTTTT
TRBJ2-2	TRBV12-3/TRBV12-4	.	.	CASSFPSGELFF	TGTGCCAGCAGTTTCCCCAGCGGGGAGCTGTTTTTT
TRBJ2-1	TRBV28	.	many	CASRSYNEQFF	TGTGCCAGCAGGTCCTACAATGAGCAGTTCTTC
TRBJ1-3	TRBV20-1	.	few	CSAIDGGSGNTIYF	TGCAGTGCTATTGACGGCGGCTCTGGAAACACCATATATTTT
TRBJ2-7	TRBV6-8	.	.	CATPEGTSYEQYF	TGTGCCACCCCCGAGGGGACCTCCTACGAGCAGTACTTC
TRBJ2-1	TRBV29-1	.	few	CSVGYGRDEQFF	TGCAGCGTTGGGTATGGCAGGGATGAGCAGTTCTTC
TRBJ1-1	TRBV21-1	.	many	CASSKKRRMNTEAFF	TGTGCCAGCAGCAAAAAGAGACGTATGAACACTGAAGCTTTCTTT
TRBJ2-6	TRBV12-3/TRBV12-4	.	.	CASSFGNGLGSGANVLTF	TGTGCCAGCAGTTTCGGGAACGGGCTAGGGTCTGGGGCCAACGTCCTGACTTTC
TRBJ1-2	TRBV12-3/TRBV12-4	TRBD1	.	CAGSTRGQGYTF	TGTGCCGGCAGTACCAGGGGGCAAGGCTACACCTTC
TRBJ2-5	TRBV11-2	TRBD1	many	CASSLTGFQETQYF	TGTGCCAGCAGCTTGACAGGGTTCCAAGAGACCCAGTACTTC
TRBJ2-7	TRBV28	TRBD2	.	CASSPRQGTSGSLSYEQYF	TGTGCCAGCAGTCCCCGACAGGGCACTAGCGGGAGCCTATCCTACGAGCAGTACTTC
TRBJ2-2	TRBV7-9	.	many	CASSIAGITGELFF	TGTGCCAGCAGCATAGCAGGGATAACCGGGGAGCTGTTTTTT
TRBJ2-5	TRBV10-3	.	few	CAIRGGTNQETQYF	TGTGCCATCCGAGGCGGGACAAACCAAGAGACCCAGTACTTC
TRBJ2-3	TRBV29-1	.	few	CSVVPRYTDTQYF	TGCAGCGTTGTTCCGCGTTACACAGATACGCAGTATTTT
TRBJ2-3	TRBV5-1	.	few	CASSGLQGGDTQYF	TGCGCCAGCAGCGGGCTACAGGGAGGAGATACGCAGTATTTT
TRBJ2-2	TRBV14	.	.	CASSQGLGIYTGELFF	TGTGCCAGCAGCCAGGGTTTGGGGATTTACACCGGGGAGCTGTTTTTT
TRBJ2-2	TRBV5-6	TRBD2	few	CASSLRVSGTNTGELFF	TGTGCCAGCAGCTTGCGGGTTAGCGGGACGAACACCGGGGAGCTGTTTTTT